Listed below are T cell receptor beta chains from one sample, sequenced in a study of blood T cells in healthy people across ages. TCRdb passed the 5' RACE reads through MiXCR, listing each CDR3 protein once. This table holds about 780,000 distinct CDR3 sequences, 62% found once. Sequencing was performed on blood. The receptors were gathered from a man younger than 45 in good health. CDR3s include the opening cysteine and the closing phenylalanine or tryptophan. The D gene is left open where the match is weak. Clone size, where shown, is once, few, many, or a class for clones that have expanded.

J gene: TRBJ2-5
clone size: .
D gene: .
CDR3 length: 15
V gene: TRBV20-1
CDR3 DNA: TGCAGTGCTAGAGATGGGTATAGGGTCGGGGAGACCCAGTACTTC
CDR3 protein: CSARDGYRVGETQYF

J gene: TRBJ2-1
clone size: once
D gene: TRBD2
CDR3 length: 14
V gene: TRBV20-1
CDR3 DNA: TGCAGTGCTACCAGGAGCGGGGGGGCCTGGGAGCAGTTCTTC
CDR3 protein: CSATRSGGAWEQFF

J gene: TRBJ2-7
clone size: .
D gene: .
CDR3 length: 13
V gene: TRBV6-2/TRBV6-3
CDR3 DNA: TGTGCCACCCTAAGGCAGGGCTACTCCGAGCAGTACTTC
CDR3 protein: CATLRQGYSEQYF

J gene: TRBJ2-3
clone size: .
D gene: .
CDR3 length: 15
V gene: TRBV12-3/TRBV12-4
CDR3 DNA: TGTGCCAGCATGGACATCGCCCGGAGCACAGATACGCAGTATTTT
CDR3 protein: CASMDIARSTDTQYF

J gene: TRBJ2-1
clone size: .
D gene: .
CDR3 length: 12
V gene: TRBV6-2/TRBV6-3
CDR3 DNA: TGTGCCAGCAGTTACTGGGGGGATGAGCAGTTCTTC
CDR3 protein: CASSYWGDEQFF

J gene: TRBJ2-3
clone size: .
D gene: .
CDR3 length: 16
V gene: TRBV4-3
CDR3 DNA: TGCGCCAGCAGCCAATTACAATGGTGGGTTACAGATACGCAGTATTTT
CDR3 protein: CASSQLQWWVTDTQYF

J gene: TRBJ2-5
clone size: .
D gene: .
CDR3 length: 14
V gene: TRBV5-1
CDR3 DNA: TGCGCCAGCAACCTCCGGACGCCGAGAGAGACCCAGTACTTC
CDR3 protein: CASNLRTPRETQYF

J gene: TRBJ2-1
clone size: .
D gene: TRBD2
CDR3 length: 15
V gene: TRBV7-9
CDR3 DNA: TGTGCCAGCAGGGGAGGGGAGAGGACCTACAATGAGCAGTTCTTC
CDR3 protein: CASRGGERTYNEQFF

J gene: TRBJ2-4
clone size: once
D gene: TRBD2
CDR3 length: 17
V gene: TRBV2
CDR3 DNA: TGTGCCAGCAGCCCTAGCGGGGGCAACTTAGCCAAAAACATTCAGTACTTC
CDR3 protein: CASSPSGGNLAKNIQYF

J gene: TRBJ2-3
clone size: many
D gene: .
CDR3 length: 16
V gene: TRBV10-3
CDR3 DNA: TGTGCCATCAGCCAAGAGGGACTTATAAGCACAGATACGCAGTATTTT
CDR3 protein: CAISQEGLISTDTQYF

J gene: TRBJ1-2
clone size: .
D gene: TRBD1
CDR3 length: 15
V gene: TRBV14
CDR3 DNA: TGTGCCAGCAGCCCCTTACAGGGGGCGACGTACGGCTACACCTTC
CDR3 protein: CASSPLQGATYGYTF

J gene: TRBJ1-4
clone size: .
D gene: TRBD1
CDR3 length: 16
V gene: TRBV9
CDR3 DNA: TGTGCCAGCAGCGAGGGCGGGACAGGGGCTAATGAAAAACTGTTTTTT
CDR3 protein: CASSEGGTGANEKLFF

J gene: TRBJ2-7
clone size: once
D gene: .
CDR3 length: 14
V gene: TRBV7-9
CDR3 DNA: TGTGCCAGCAGCGCCCCCCCGGGGTTCTACGAGCAGTACTTC
CDR3 protein: CASSAPPGFYEQYF

J gene: TRBJ1-2
clone size: once
D gene: .
CDR3 length: 15
V gene: TRBV7-9
CDR3 DNA: TGTGTCAGCAGCTTAGGTGCAGACTTTAACTATGGCTACACCTTC
CDR3 protein: CVSSLGADFNYGYTF

J gene: TRBJ2-3
clone size: .
D gene: .
CDR3 length: 13
V gene: TRBV30
CDR3 DNA: TGTGCCTGTAGACTCGTAGTCACAGATACGCAGTATTTT
CDR3 protein: CACRLVVTDTQYF

J gene: TRBJ1-2
clone size: .
D gene: TRBD1
CDR3 length: 15
V gene: TRBV7-2
CDR3 DNA: TGTGCCAGCAGCCTCCGACGGGGACAGTCCTATGGCTACACCTTC
CDR3 protein: CASSLRRGQSYGYTF

J gene: TRBJ1-1
clone size: .
D gene: .
CDR3 length: 14
V gene: TRBV10-3
CDR3 DNA: TGTGCCATCAGTGCTCAACAGGGAGACACTGAAGCTTTCTTT
CDR3 protein: CAISAQQGDTEAFF

J gene: TRBJ1-6
clone size: .
D gene: .
CDR3 length: 13
V gene: TRBV5-1
CDR3 DNA: TGCGCCAGCAGCTTGGACGTGAATTCACCCCTCCACTTT
CDR3 protein: CASSLDVNSPLHF

J gene: TRBJ1-2
clone size: .
D gene: TRBD1
CDR3 length: 14
V gene: TRBV6-2/TRBV6-3
CDR3 DNA: TGTGCCAGCAGTTACGGGACAGCAAAAAGAGGCTACACCTTC
CDR3 protein: CASSYGTAKRGYTF

J gene: TRBJ1-5
clone size: once
D gene: .
CDR3 length: 15
V gene: TRBV12-3/TRBV12-4
CDR3 DNA: TGTGCCAGCAGACCACGGACAGATAGCAATCAGCCCCAGCATTTT
CDR3 protein: CASRPRTDSNQPQHF

J gene: TRBJ2-1
clone size: .
D gene: TRBD1
CDR3 length: 15
V gene: TRBV7-2
CDR3 DNA: TGTGCCAGCGGCCATGCTAGGGGGCCCCACAATGAGCAGTTCTTC
CDR3 protein: CASGHARGPHNEQFF

J gene: TRBJ2-1
clone size: many
D gene: .
CDR3 length: 13
V gene: TRBV29-1
CDR3 DNA: TGCAGCGTTGATAGTCGGGCAGACAATGAGCAGTTCTTC
CDR3 protein: CSVDSRADNEQFF

J gene: TRBJ2-6
clone size: .
D gene: .
CDR3 length: 15
V gene: TRBV27
CDR3 DNA: TGTGCCAGCAGCCTCGTAATGCGTGGGGCCAACGTCCTGACTTTC
CDR3 protein: CASSLVMRGANVLTF

J gene: TRBJ2-7
clone size: once
D gene: TRBD1
CDR3 length: 16
V gene: TRBV28
CDR3 DNA: TGTGCCAGCAGTTTACCCCACGGGACAGTCTCCTACGAGCAGTACTTC
CDR3 protein: CASSLPHGTVSYEQYF

J gene: TRBJ2-5
clone size: .
D gene: .
CDR3 length: 14
V gene: TRBV9
CDR3 DNA: TGTGCCAGCAGCGTAAACTCGGGACCAGAGACCCAGTACTTC
CDR3 protein: CASSVNSGPETQYF

J gene: TRBJ2-1
clone size: .
D gene: TRBD2
CDR3 length: 19
V gene: TRBV12-3/TRBV12-4
CDR3 DNA: TGTGCCAGCAGTATTCGGACTAGCGGGGGGGCCAGATTACTTCATGAGCAGTTCTTC
CDR3 protein: CASSIRTSGGARLLHEQFF

J gene: TRBJ1-2
clone size: .
D gene: .
CDR3 length: 13
V gene: TRBV6-5
CDR3 DNA: TGTGCCAGCAGCACTACGGACGCCTATGGCTACACCTTC
CDR3 protein: CASSTTDAYGYTF

J gene: TRBJ1-2
clone size: .
D gene: .
CDR3 length: 13
V gene: TRBV16
CDR3 DNA: TGTGCCAGCAGCTTCGACAGCTACTATGGCTACACCTTC
CDR3 protein: CASSFDSYYGYTF

J gene: TRBJ2-5
clone size: few
D gene: .
CDR3 length: 11
V gene: TRBV20-1
CDR3 DNA: TGCAGTGCTAACAAAAAAGAGACCCAGTACTTC
CDR3 protein: CSANKKETQYF

J gene: TRBJ1-2
clone size: once
D gene: .
CDR3 length: 15
V gene: TRBV20-1
CDR3 DNA: TGCAGTGCTAGAGATCAGGGGCAGAGGGTAGATGGCTACACCTTC
CDR3 protein: CSARDQGQRVDGYTF

J gene: TRBJ2-5
clone size: few
D gene: TRBD2
CDR3 length: 14
V gene: TRBV9
CDR3 DNA: TGTGCCAGCAGCGTAGACGCGGGGGAAGAGACCCAGTACTTC
CDR3 protein: CASSVDAGEETQYF

J gene: TRBJ2-5
clone size: .
D gene: TRBD2
CDR3 length: 17
V gene: TRBV7-9
CDR3 DNA: TGTGCCAGCAGTTCGGGTTCTAGCGGGGGGGGCCGCGAGACCCAGTACTTC
CDR3 protein: CASSSGSSGGGRETQYF

J gene: TRBJ2-1
clone size: .
D gene: TRBD2
CDR3 length: 15
V gene: TRBV12-3/TRBV12-4
CDR3 DNA: TGTGCCAGCAGTTTAGCGCAGGCGGGGGGGGATGAGCAGTTCTTC
CDR3 protein: CASSLAQAGGDEQFF

J gene: TRBJ2-3
clone size: .
D gene: .
CDR3 length: 15
V gene: TRBV4-3
CDR3 DNA: TGCGCCAGCAGCCAAGAAGCCCGGTCTACAGATACGCAGTATTTT
CDR3 protein: CASSQEARSTDTQYF

J gene: TRBJ2-4
clone size: .
D gene: TRBD1
CDR3 length: 13
V gene: TRBV28
CDR3 DNA: TGTGCCAGCAGTAACCAGGGGGCGAACATTCAGTACTTC
CDR3 protein: CASSNQGANIQYF

J gene: TRBJ1-5
clone size: once
D gene: .
CDR3 length: 13
V gene: TRBV6-1
CDR3 DNA: TGTGCCAGCAGTGAAAGGCTTGATCAGCCCCAGCATTTT
CDR3 protein: CASSERLDQPQHF

J gene: TRBJ1-4
clone size: few
D gene: .
CDR3 length: 11
V gene: TRBV12-3/TRBV12-4
CDR3 DNA: TGTGCCAGACGAGGGGGTGAAAAACTGTTTTTT
CDR3 protein: CARRGGEKLFF

J gene: TRBJ2-3
clone size: .
D gene: TRBD1
CDR3 length: 17
V gene: TRBV11-3
CDR3 DNA: TGTGCCAGCAGCTTTAGTACCGGGGACAGCGTCACAGATACGCAGTATTTT
CDR3 protein: CASSFSTGDSVTDTQYF

J gene: TRBJ2-3
clone size: few
D gene: .
CDR3 length: 14
V gene: TRBV4-3
CDR3 DNA: TGCGCCAGCAGCCCTCGGGAGATGACAGATACGCAGTATTTT
CDR3 protein: CASSPREMTDTQYF

J gene: TRBJ2-7
clone size: .
D gene: TRBD1
CDR3 length: 14
V gene: TRBV6-5
CDR3 DNA: TGTGCCAGCAGTCGATCCGGGACAGGGTCCGAGCAGTACTTC
CDR3 protein: CASSRSGTGSEQYF

J gene: TRBJ1-1
clone size: .
D gene: TRBD1
CDR3 length: 16
V gene: TRBV18
CDR3 DNA: TGTGCCAGCTCACCAGCGGGACAGGGCCCGAACACTGAAGCTTTCTTT
CDR3 protein: CASSPAGQGPNTEAFF

J gene: TRBJ1-1
clone size: .
D gene: .
CDR3 length: 11
V gene: TRBV10-3
CDR3 DNA: TGTGCCATCAGGGCAGGATCTGAAGCTTTCTTT
CDR3 protein: CAIRAGSEAFF

J gene: TRBJ1-5
clone size: few
D gene: .
CDR3 length: 16
V gene: TRBV21-1
CDR3 DNA: TGTGCCAGCAGCCCTTTACGCAGACAGGGCGCTCAGCCCCAGCATTTT
CDR3 protein: CASSPLRRQGAQPQHF

J gene: TRBJ2-5
clone size: .
D gene: .
CDR3 length: 12
V gene: TRBV9
CDR3 DNA: TGTGCCAGCAGCGGGCGAACGGGTGAGCAGTACTTC
CDR3 protein: CASSGRTGEQYF

J gene: TRBJ2-7
clone size: .
D gene: TRBD1
CDR3 length: 15
V gene: TRBV6-5
CDR3 DNA: TGTGCCAGCAGTTCCACCGGACAGGGCTCCTACGAGCAGTACTTC
CDR3 protein: CASSSTGQGSYEQYF